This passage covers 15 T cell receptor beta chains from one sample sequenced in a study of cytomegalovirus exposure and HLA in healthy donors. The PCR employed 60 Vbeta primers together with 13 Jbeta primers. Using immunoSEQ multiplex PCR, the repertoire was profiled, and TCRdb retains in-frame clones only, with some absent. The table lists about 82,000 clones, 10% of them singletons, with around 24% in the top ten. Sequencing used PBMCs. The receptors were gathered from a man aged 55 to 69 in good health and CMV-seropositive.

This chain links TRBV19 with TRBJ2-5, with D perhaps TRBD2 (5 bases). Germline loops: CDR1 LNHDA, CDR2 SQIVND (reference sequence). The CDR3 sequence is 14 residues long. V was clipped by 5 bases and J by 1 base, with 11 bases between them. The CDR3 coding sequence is TGTGCCAGTAGTGCCTCCGGGATCCAAGAGACCCAGTACTTC. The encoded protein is CASSASGIQETQYF. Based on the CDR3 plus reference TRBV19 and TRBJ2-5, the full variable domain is DGGITQSPKYLFRKEGQNVTLSCEQNLNHDAMYWYRQDPGQGLRLIYYSQIVNDFQKGDIAEGYSVSREKKESFPLTVTSAQKNPTAFYLCASSASGIQETQYFGPGTRLLVL.

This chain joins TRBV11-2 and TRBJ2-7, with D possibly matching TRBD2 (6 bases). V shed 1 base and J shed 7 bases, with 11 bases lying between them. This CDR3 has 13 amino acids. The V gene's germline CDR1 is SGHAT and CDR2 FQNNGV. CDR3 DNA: TGTGCCAGCAGCTTAGGAAGGGAGGCAGAGCAGTACTTC. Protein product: CASSLGREAEQYF.

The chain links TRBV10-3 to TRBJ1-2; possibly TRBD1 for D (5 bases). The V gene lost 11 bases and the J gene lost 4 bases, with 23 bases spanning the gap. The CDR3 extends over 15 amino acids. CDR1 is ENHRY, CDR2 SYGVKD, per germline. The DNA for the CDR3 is TGTGCCTCCCAGGGAGGGGAGCCCCTCTTCTATGGCTACACCTTC. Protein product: CASQGGEPLFYGYTF.

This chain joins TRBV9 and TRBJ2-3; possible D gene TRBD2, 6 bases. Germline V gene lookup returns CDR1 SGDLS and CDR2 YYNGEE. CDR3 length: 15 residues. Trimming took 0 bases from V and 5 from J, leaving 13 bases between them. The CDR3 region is CASSVESGVVDTQYF. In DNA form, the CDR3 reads TGTGCCAGCAGCGTAGAATCGGGAGTGGTAGATACGCAGTATTTT. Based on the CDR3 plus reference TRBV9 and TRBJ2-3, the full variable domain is DSGVTQTPKHLITATGQRVTLRCSPRSGDLSVYWYQQSLDQGLQFLIQYYNGEERAKGNILERFSAQQFPDLHSELNLSSLELGDSALYFCASSVESGVVDTQYFGPGTRLTVL.

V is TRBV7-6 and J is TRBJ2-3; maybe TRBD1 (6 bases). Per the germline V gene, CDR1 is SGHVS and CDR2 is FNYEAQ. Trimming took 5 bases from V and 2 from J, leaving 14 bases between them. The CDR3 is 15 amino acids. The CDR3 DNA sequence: TGTGCCAGCAGCAGGACAGCCGGGTACACAGATACGCAGTATTTT. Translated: CASSRTAGYTDTQYF.

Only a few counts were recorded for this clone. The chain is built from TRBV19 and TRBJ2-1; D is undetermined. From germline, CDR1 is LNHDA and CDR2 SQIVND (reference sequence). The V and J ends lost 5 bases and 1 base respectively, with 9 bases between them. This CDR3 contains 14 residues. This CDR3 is CASSADWSYNEQFF. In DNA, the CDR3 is TGTGCCAGTAGTGCAGACTGGTCCTACAATGAGCAGTTCTTC.

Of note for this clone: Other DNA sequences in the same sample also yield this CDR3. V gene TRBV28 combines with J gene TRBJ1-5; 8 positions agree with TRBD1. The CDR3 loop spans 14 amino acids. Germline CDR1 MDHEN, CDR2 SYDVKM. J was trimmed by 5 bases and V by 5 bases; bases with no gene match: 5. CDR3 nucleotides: TGTGCCAGCAGTCCCGGGACAGGTGATCAGCCCCAGCATTTT. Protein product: CASSPGTGDQPQHF.

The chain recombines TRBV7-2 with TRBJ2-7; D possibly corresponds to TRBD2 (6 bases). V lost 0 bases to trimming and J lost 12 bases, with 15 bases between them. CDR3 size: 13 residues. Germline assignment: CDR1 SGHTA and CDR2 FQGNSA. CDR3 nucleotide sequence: TGTGCCAGCAGCTTAGCTCGGCGGGGCCAAACGTACGTC. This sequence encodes CASSLARRGQTYV.

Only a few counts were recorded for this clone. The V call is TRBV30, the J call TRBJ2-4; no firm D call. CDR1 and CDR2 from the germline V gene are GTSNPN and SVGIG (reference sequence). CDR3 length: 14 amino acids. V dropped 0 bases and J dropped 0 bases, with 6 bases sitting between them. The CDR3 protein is CAWSVSLAKNIQYF. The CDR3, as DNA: TGTGCCTGGAGTGTGAGTTTAGCCAAAAACATTCAGTACTTC. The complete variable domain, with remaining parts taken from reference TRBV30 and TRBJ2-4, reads SQTIHQWPATLVQPVGSPLSLECTVEGTSNPNLYWYRQAAGRGLQLLFYSVGIGQISSEVPQNLSASRPQDRQFILSSKKLLLSDSGFYLCAWSVSLAKNIQYFGAGTRLSVL.

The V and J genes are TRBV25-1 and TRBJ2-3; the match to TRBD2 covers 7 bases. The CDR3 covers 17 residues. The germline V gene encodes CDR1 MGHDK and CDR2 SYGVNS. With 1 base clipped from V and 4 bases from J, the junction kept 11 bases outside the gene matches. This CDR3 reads CASSESRWQGGADTQYF. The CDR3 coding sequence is TGTGCCAGCAGTGAATCGCGTTGGCAGGGAGGGGCAGATACGCAGTATTTT.

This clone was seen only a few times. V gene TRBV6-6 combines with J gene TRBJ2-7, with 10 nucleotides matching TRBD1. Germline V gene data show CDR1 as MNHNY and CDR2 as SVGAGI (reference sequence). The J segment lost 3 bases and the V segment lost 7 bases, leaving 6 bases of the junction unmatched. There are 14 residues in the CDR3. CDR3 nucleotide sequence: TGTGCCAGCACCATAGGACAGGGGGGCTACGAGCAGTACTTC. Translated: CASTIGQGGYEQYF.

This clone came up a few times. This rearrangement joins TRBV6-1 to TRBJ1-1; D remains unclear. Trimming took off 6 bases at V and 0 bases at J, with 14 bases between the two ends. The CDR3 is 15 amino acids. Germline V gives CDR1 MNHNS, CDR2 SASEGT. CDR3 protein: CASSAFGLLNTEAFF. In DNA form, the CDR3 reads TGTGCCAGCAGCGCCTTCGGACTCCTGAACACTGAAGCTTTCTTT.

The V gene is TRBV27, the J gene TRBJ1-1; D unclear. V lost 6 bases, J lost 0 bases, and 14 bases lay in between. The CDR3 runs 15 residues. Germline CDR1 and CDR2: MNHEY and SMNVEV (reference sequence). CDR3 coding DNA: TGTGCCAGCAGCGCGCGGACTGCCATGAACACTGAAGCTTTCTTT. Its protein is CASSARTAMNTEAFF.

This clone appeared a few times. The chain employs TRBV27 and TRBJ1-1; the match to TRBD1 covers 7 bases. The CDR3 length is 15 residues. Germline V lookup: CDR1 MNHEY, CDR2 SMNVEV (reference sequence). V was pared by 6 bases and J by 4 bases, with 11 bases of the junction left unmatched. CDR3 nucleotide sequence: TGTGCCAGCAGCCCCGGGACAGCGATGGGCACTGAAGCTTTCTTT. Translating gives CASSPGTAMGTEAFF.

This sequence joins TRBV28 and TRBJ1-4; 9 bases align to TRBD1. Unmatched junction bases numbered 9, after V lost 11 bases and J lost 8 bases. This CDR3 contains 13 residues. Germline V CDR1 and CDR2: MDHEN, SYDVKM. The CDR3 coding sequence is TGTGCCGCCGTACAGGGGGCAGGGGAAAAACTGTTTTTT. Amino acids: CAAVQGAGEKLFF.